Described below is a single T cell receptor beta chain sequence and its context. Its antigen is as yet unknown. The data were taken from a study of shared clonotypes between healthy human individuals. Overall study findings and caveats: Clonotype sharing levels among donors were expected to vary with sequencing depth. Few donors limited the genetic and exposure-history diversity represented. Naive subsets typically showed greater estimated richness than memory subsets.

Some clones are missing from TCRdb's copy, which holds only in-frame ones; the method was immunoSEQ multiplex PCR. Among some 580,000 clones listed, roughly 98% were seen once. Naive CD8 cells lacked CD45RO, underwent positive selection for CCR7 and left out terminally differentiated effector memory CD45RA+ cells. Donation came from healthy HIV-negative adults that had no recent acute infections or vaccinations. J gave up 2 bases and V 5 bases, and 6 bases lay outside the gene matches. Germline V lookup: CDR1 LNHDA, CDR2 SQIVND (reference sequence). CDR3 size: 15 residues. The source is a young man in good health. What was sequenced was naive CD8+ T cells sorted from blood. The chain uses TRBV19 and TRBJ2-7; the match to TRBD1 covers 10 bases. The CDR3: CASSAGQGVTYEQYF. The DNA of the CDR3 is TGTGCCAGTAGTGCAGGACAGGGGGTCACCTACGAGCAGTACTTC. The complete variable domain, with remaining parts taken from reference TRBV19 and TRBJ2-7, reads DGGITQSPKYLFRKEGQNVTLSCEQNLNHDAMYWYRQDPGQGLRLIYYSQIVNDFQKGDIAEGYSVSREKKESFPLTVTSAQKNPTAFYLCASSAGQGVTYEQYFGPGTRLTVT.